The present T cell receptor beta chain was sequenced within a study of PD-L1 blockade in urothelial cancer. The sample's time point: pretreatment peripheral blood. Method: immunoSEQ multiplex PCR; TCRdb's copy keeps in-frame clones and lacks some. The table shows 70,000 to 75,000 clones, with 84% occurring only once. The starting material was PBMCs, obtained around atezolizumab (anti-PD-L1) treatment. This clonotype was obtained from a woman aged 65 to 85 with urothelial cancer.

CDR3 protein: CASSPLTDKQETQYF. The CDR3 DNA reads TGTGCCAGCTCACCACTGACGGACAAACAAGAGACCCAGTACTTC. The rearrangement joins TRBV18 to TRBJ2-5, with D perhaps matching TRBD1 (5 bases). Germline CDR1 KGHSH, CDR2 LQKENI. V was pared by 1 base and J by 2 bases, with 11 bases between. The CDR3 extends over 15 amino acids.